The present T cell receptor beta chain was sequenced within a study of T-cell reconstitution after alpha-beta-depleted transplantation in children. J was trimmed by 3 bases and V by 6 bases; bases with no gene match: 14. The length of the CDR3 is 15 residues. The germline V gene has CDR1 DFQATT and CDR2 SNEGSKA (reference sequence). This clonotype was recorded many times. Its target is not known. Overall study findings and caveats: T-cell counts and diversity at one year following transplant were attributed mainly to newly produced T cells.

During its preparation, the TCRbeta library received unique molecular identifiers. TCRdb re-analysed the PCR reads in MiXCR, keeping a single row per CDR3 protein. The table has tens of thousands of distinct CDR3 sequences, about 6.2% seen once; the top ten hold roughly 7%. This receptor was obtained from a male patient younger than 18 who had a stem cell transplant for acute myeloid leukemia, so the T cells may come from the graft donor. The chain links TRBV20-1 to TRBJ2-7, with 7 positions matching TRBD2. The sequencing used PBMCs, mostly from graft donor cells, collected 180 days after TCRalphabeta/CD19-depleted stem cell transplant. CDR3: CSAPGGGREFYEQYF. CDR3 bases: TGCAGTGCCCCAGGTGGCGGGAGAGAATTCTACGAGCAGTACTTC.